The 32 T cell receptor beta chains presented below share a single source sample, sequenced in a study of cytomegalovirus exposure and HLA in healthy donors. PCR was performed using 60 Vbeta and 13 Jbeta primers. TCRdb's table, derived via immunoSEQ multiplex PCR, lists solely in-frame clones and lacks some. The sample has about 200,000 clones, roughly 87% seen once; the top ten hold 1.1%. The specimen sequenced was PBMCs. The receptors shown here come from a boy under 10 years old in good health and CMV-seronegative.

The V and J genes are TRBV19 and TRBJ1-2, with TRBD1 identical over 8 bases. With V trimmed by 0 bases and J by 7 bases, 7 bases remained unmatched. Per germline, CDR1 LNHDA and CDR2 SQIVND (reference sequence). The CDR3 has 15 residues. The CDR3 DNA reads as TGTGCCAGTAGTATAGAGGGGACAGGCCCTATTGGCTACACCTTC. It translates to CASSIEGTGPIGYTF.

This chain links TRBV18 with TRBJ2-1; tentatively, D is TRBD2 (6 bases). Germline CDR1 KGHSH, CDR2 LQKENI. The germline V and J ends were trimmed by 3 bases and 8 bases, with 17 bases remaining between them. The CDR3 has 15 residues. The CDR3 DNA follows: TGTGCCAGCTCACCGGCTATCGTCGGGAGCGATGAGCAGTTCTTC. This gives the protein CASSPAIVGSDEQFF.

The chain has TRBV4-1 and TRBJ2-2; TRBD2 agrees at 8 bases. Germline lookup yields CDR1 MGHRA and CDR2 YSYEKL. V was pared by 0 bases and J by 4 bases, with 7 bases of the junction left unmatched. The CDR3 totals 17 residues. The CDR3 bases are TGCGCCAGCAGCCAAGATCCCGCTAGCGGGCCCACCGGGGAGCTGTTTTTT. Translation gives CASSQDPASGPTGELFF.

J is TRBJ1-4 and V is TRBV5-6; D gene ambiguous. The V end lost 1 base, the J end lost 8 bases, and 6 bases lay between the germline ends. CDR3 length: 12 residues. Germline loops: CDR1 SGHDT, CDR2 YYEEEE. DNA for the CDR3: TGTGCCAGCAGCTTGTCGGGGGAAAAACTGTTTTTT. Translation: CASSLSGEKLFF.

This chain links TRBV6-1 with TRBJ2-5; TRBD2 agrees at 10 bases. The trim removed 1 base at V and 4 bases at J, leaving 3 bases unmatched. The germline CDR1 and CDR2 sequences are MNHNS and SASEGT. This CDR3 has 15 amino acids. The CDR3 nucleotides read TGTGCCAGCAGTGAAGTCAGCGGGGGGGCAGAGACCCAGTACTTC. Translating gives CASSEVSGGAETQYF.

This sequence joins TRBV4-1 and TRBJ1-4; D not resolved. The germline gives CDR1 MGHRA, CDR2 YSYEKL. This CDR3 spans 16 amino acids. The V gene lost 4 bases and the J gene lost 1 base, with 13 bases spanning the gap. In DNA, the CDR3 is TGCGCCAGCAGCCCCCGAAACCGGGTAACTAATGAAAAACTGTTTTTT. Protein: CASSPRNRVTNEKLFF.

This clone was seen a handful of times. The V call is TRBV29-1, the J call TRBJ1-4; D is ambiguous. V was shortened by 6 bases and J by 6 bases, with 14 bases between the two germline ends. CDR1 and CDR2 from the germline V gene are SQVTM and ANQGSEA. There are 13 residues in the CDR3. In nucleotides, the CDR3 is TGCAGCGTCTTCTCCCTCCTCGATGAAAAACTGTTTTTT. It is translated as CSVFSLLDEKLFF.

The chain couples TRBV6-1 to TRBJ2-1; D is unresolved. The CDR3 covers 14 residues. V lost 0 bases to trimming and J lost 5 bases, with 8 bases between them. Germline V gives CDR1 MNHNS, CDR2 SASEGT. In DNA form, the CDR3 reads TGTGCCAGCAGTGAAGCTCTAACTGACAATGAGCAGTTCTTC. Amino acid sequence: CASSEALTDNEQFF.

The chain employs TRBV6-5 and TRBJ2-7, with a weak D call TRBD1 (6 bases). Trimming shortened V by 3 bases and J by 6 bases, and 12 bases separated the two germline ends. CDR3 length equals 13 residues. Germline CDR1 and CDR2: MNHEY and SVGAGI. CDR3 sequence: CASSYPVGGEQYF. In DNA form, the CDR3 reads TGTGCCAGCAGTTATCCGGTAGGGGGCGAGCAGTACTTC.

Remarks on this clone: The junction differs from germline at one of its ends, possibly a read error. The gene calls are TRBV7-9 and TRBJ1-5; D is perhaps TRBD1 (6 bases). The germline V gene has CDR1 SEHNR and CDR2 FQNEAQ (reference sequence). This CDR3 has 12 amino acids. The DNA for the CDR3 is TGTTCCAGCAGCTCCCAGGGGCAGCCCCAGCATTTT. It encodes CSSSSQGQPQHF. Variable domain in full (rest from reference TRBV7-9 and TRBJ1-5): DTGVSQNPRHKITKRGQNVTFRCDPISEHNRLYWYRQTLGQGPEFLTYFQNEAQLEKSRLLSDRFSAERPKGSFSTLEIQRTEQGDSAMYLCSSSSQGQPQHFGDGTRLSIL.

This chain links TRBV9 with TRBJ1-6; D is unclear. V shed 4 bases and J shed 11 bases, with 16 bases lying between them. The CDR3 runs 14 residues. Germline CDR1 is SGDLS and CDR2 is YYNGEE. The CDR3 bases are TGTGCCAGCAGCTTAGGACCCCCCGGGACACCCCTCCACTTT. This encodes CASSLGPPGTPLHF.

The rearrangement links TRBV5-1 to TRBJ1-1, with a weak D call TRBD1 (5 bases). The CDR3 is 14 amino acids. Trimming pared 1 base from V and 4 bases from J, leaving 11 bases between. Germline V gives CDR1 SGHRS, CDR2 YFSETQ. CDR3 nucleotide sequence: TGCGCCAGCAGCTTGAAAGGGGCGAGCACTGAAGCTTTCTTT. Its translation: CASSLKGASTEAFF. Together with reference TRBV5-1 and TRBJ1-1, the CDR3 gives the full variable domain: KAGVTQTPRYLIKTRGQQVTLSCSPISGHRSVSWYQQTPGQGLQFLFEYFSETQRNKGNFPGRFSGRQFSNSRSEMNVSTLELGDSALYLCASSLKGASTEAFFGQGTRLTVV.

CDR3 sequence: CAWSKGQGTPLHF. The CDR3 DNA follows: TGTGCCTGGAGTAAGGGGCAGGGTACACCCCTCCACTTT. This chain uses TRBV30 with TRBJ1-6; the D gene is possibly TRBD1 (5 bases). This CDR3 region has 13 residues. Looked up from germline, CDR1 is GTSNPN and CDR2 is SVGIG (reference sequence). V was trimmed by 2 bases and J by 11 bases, leaving 13 bases between them.

This chain joins TRBV10-3 and TRBJ1-1, with 11 bases lining up with TRBD1. Germline-derived CDR1 and CDR2 are ENHRY and SYGVKD. With 8 bases clipped from V and 7 bases from J, the junction kept 9 bases outside the gene matches. The CDR3 is 14 residues long. As DNA, the CDR3 is TGTGCCATCGGACTGAGTGGGACAGGGGGTGAAGCTTTCTTT. This sequence encodes CAIGLSGTGGEAFF.

The chain has TRBV4-1 and TRBJ1-5; D is unresolved. The V and J ends lost 1 base and 12 bases respectively, with 7 bases between them. The length of the CDR3 is 11 residues. Germline values: CDR1 MGHRA, CDR2 YSYEKL. CDR3 protein: CASSQGAFQHF. The CDR3 coding sequence is TGCGCCAGCAGCCAAGGGGCATTCCAGCATTTT.

This chain joins TRBV10-2 and TRBJ2-2; 12 bases line up with TRBD2. This CDR3 region has 19 residues. V gave up 4 bases and J gave up 2 bases; unmatched junction bases: 11. From germline, CDR1 is WSHSY and CDR2 SAAADI. CDR3 in amino acids: CASSGQRTSGATNTGELFF. DNA for the CDR3: TGCGCCAGCAGTGGTCAACGGACTAGCGGGGCCACAAACACCGGGGAGCTGTTTTTT.

This clone was seen a few times. The chain couples TRBV6-1 to TRBJ2-4, with D perhaps TRBD1 (5 bases). The CDR3 extends over 13 amino acids. Germline V CDR1 and CDR2: MNHNS, SASEGT. V gave up 6 bases and J gave up 8 bases, with 14 bases separating them. The CDR3 DNA sequence: TGTGCCAGCAGCCTTGCAGGGTGGGACATTCAGTACTTC. This translates into CASSLAGWDIQYF.

This rearrangement joins TRBV7-3 to TRBJ2-1, with 7 bases identical to TRBD1. CDR3 length equals 14 residues. CDR1 and CDR2 from the germline V gene are SGHTA and FQGTGA. V gave up 6 bases and J gave up 9 bases; unmatched junction bases: 11. The CDR3 sequence is CASRYRGMGFEQFF. CDR3 nucleotide sequence: TGTGCCAGCAGGTACAGGGGAATGGGATTTGAGCAGTTCTTC. The variable domain in full, completed from reference TRBV7-3 and TRBJ2-1, reads GAGVSQTPSNKVTEKGKYVELRCDPISGHTALYWYRQSLGQGPEFLIYFQGTGAADDSGLPNDRFFAVRPEGSVSTLKIQRTERGDSAVYLCASRYRGMGFEQFFGPGTRLTVL.

The rearrangement links TRBV27 to TRBJ2-7; D remains unclear. V lost 6 bases to trimming and J lost 3 bases, with 12 bases between them. From germline, CDR1 is MNHEY and CDR2 SMNVEV (reference sequence). The CDR3 spans 13 residues. Written as DNA, the CDR3 is TGTGCCAGCAGCCCTCGCTCGGGCTACGAGCAGTACTTC. Translation gives CASSPRSGYEQYF.

This chain links TRBV5-1 with TRBJ2-1; TRBD2 matches 9 bases. V shed 0 bases and J 9 bases; nucleotides not matched to a gene: 10. This CDR3 is built from 16 residues. CDR1 SGHRS and CDR2 YFSETQ come from the germline V gene. This CDR3 reads CASSLGLAGVVGEQFF. The CDR3 bases are TGCGCCAGCAGCTTGGGGTTAGCGGGAGTAGTTGGTGAGCAGTTCTTC.

The V gene is TRBV7-2, the J gene TRBJ2-7; D ambiguous. Germline CDR1 SGHTA, CDR2 FQGNSA. Trimming cost V 1 base and J 4 bases, with 14 bases left between them. The CDR3 loop spans 15 amino acids. The CDR3 spells CASSLEGSLNYEQYF. CDR3 sequence (DNA): TGTGCCAGCAGCTTAGAAGGTAGCTTAAATTACGAGCAGTACTTC.

The chain combines TRBV28 with TRBJ2-2; 7 positions agree with TRBD2. CDR1 and CDR2 (germline): MDHEN, SYDVKM. There are 15 residues in the CDR3. V trimming: 3 bases; J trimming: 7 bases; junction bases outside the gene matches: 8. CDR3 amino acids: CASSFGRALGGELFF. In nucleotides, the CDR3 is TGTGCCAGCAGTTTTGGGAGGGCCTTAGGCGGGGAGCTGTTTTTT.

V usage is TRBV27 and J usage is TRBJ2-1; 10 positions match TRBD2. V trimming: 7 bases; J trimming: 0 bases; junction bases outside the gene matches: 6. CDR3 length equals 16 residues. Looked up from germline, CDR1 is MNHEY and CDR2 is SMNVEV (reference sequence). CDR3 loop: CASTTSGESSYNEQFF. CDR3 nucleotide sequence: TGTGCCAGCACTACTAGCGGGGAGAGCTCCTACAATGAGCAGTTCTTC.

The rearrangement joins TRBV6-6 to TRBJ2-5; possibly TRBD2 for D (6 bases). Trimming removed 7 bases at V and 5 bases at J, with 14 bases between. CDR3 length: 13 amino acids. The germline CDR1 and CDR2 sequences are MNHNY and SVGAGI (reference sequence). The CDR3 region has the DNA TGTGCCAGCATCAACGGGGGTGAGGAGACCCAGTACTTC. It specifies CASINGGEETQYF.

In its sample, this clone was seen a few times. The gene calls are TRBV5-1 and TRBJ2-7; weak D call: TRBD1 (6 bases). This CDR3 contains 15 residues. CDR1 is SGHRS and CDR2 is YFSETQ in the germline V gene. Trimming took 0 bases from V and 2 from J, leaving 12 bases between them. CDR3 sequence reads: CASSLGWGQTYEQYF. The CDR3 DNA is TGCGCCAGCAGCTTGGGGTGGGGACAAACCTACGAGCAGTACTTC.

This clone was seen a single time. The chain employs TRBV2 and TRBJ1-1; 8 bases agree with TRBD1. This CDR3 is built from 16 residues. The germline CDR1 and CDR2 sequences are SNHLY and FYNNEI. V shed 2 bases and J 5 bases; nucleotides not matched to a gene: 10. The CDR3 DNA sequence: TGTGCCAGCAGTGAATGGCCAGGGGGCCGGAGAACTGAAGCTTTCTTT. Encoded protein: CASSEWPGGRRTEAFF. Looking up the rest from reference TRBV2 and TRBJ1-1 gives the full variable domain: EPEVTQTPSHQVTQMGQEVILRCVPISNHLYFYWYRQILGQKVEFLVSFYNNEISEKSEIFDDQFSVERPDGSNFTLKIRSTKLEDSAMYFCASSEWPGGRRTEAFFGQGTRLTVV.

J is TRBJ1-2 and V is TRBV7-2; 8 nucleotides agree with TRBD1. The germline V gene has CDR1 SGHTA and CDR2 FQGNSA. V lost 2 bases and J lost 7; bases outside the gene matches: 18. The CDR3 contains 18 residues. The CDR3: CASSLTPGGTGRGRGYTF. In DNA, the CDR3 is TGTGCCAGCAGCTTAACCCCGGGTGGGACAGGAAGGGGTCGTGGCTACACCTTC.

The chain has TRBV7-6 and TRBJ2-7; 13 bases agree with TRBD2. V shed 1 base, J shed 6 bases, and the junction held 9 bases outside the gene matches. The CDR3 covers 17 residues. Germline V lookup: CDR1 SGHVS, CDR2 FNYEAQ. The CDR3 DNA reads TGTGCCAGCAGCTTAGACGGGACTAGCGGGGAAGCCGGCGAGCAGTACTTC. Protein: CASSLDGTSGEAGEQYF.

The gene calls are TRBV5-6 and TRBJ2-7; 7 bases fit TRBD2. With 2 bases clipped from V and 0 bases from J, the junction kept 2 bases outside the gene matches. Germline V gene lookup returns CDR1 SGHDT and CDR2 YYEEEE. The CDR3 length is 14 residues. CDR3 residues: CASSFGGFSYEQYF. The CDR3 nucleotides read TGTGCCAGCAGCTTCGGGGGGTTCTCCTACGAGCAGTACTTC.

CDR3 region: CASSMRFELNTGELFF. CDR3 in DNA: TGTGCCAGTAGTATGAGGTTTGAGCTAAACACCGGGGAGCTGTTTTTT. J is TRBJ2-2 and V is TRBV19; no clear D. V was clipped by 3 bases and J by 2 bases, with 13 bases between them. This CDR3 has 16 amino acids. Germline V gives CDR1 LNHDA, CDR2 SQIVND (reference sequence).

This sequence joins TRBV7-3 and TRBJ2-1; 7 bases map to TRBD1. The length of the CDR3 is 16 residues. Per the germline V gene, CDR1 is SGHTA and CDR2 is FQGTGA. The V gene end was trimmed by 5 bases and the J gene end by 3 bases; junction bases not matched to a gene: 10. The CDR3 region has the DNA TGTGCCAGCAGCCCGCGACAGGGATTGAGCTACAATGAGCAGTTCTTC. This sequence encodes CASSPRQGLSYNEQFF. Supplemented by reference TRBV7-3 and TRBJ2-1, the full variable domain reads GAGVSQTPSNKVTEKGKYVELRCDPISGHTALYWYRQSLGQGPEFLIYFQGTGAADDSGLPNDRFFAVRPEGSVSTLKIQRTERGDSAVYLCASSPRQGLSYNEQFFGPGTRLTVL.

V gene TRBV28 combines with J gene TRBJ2-3, with 8 positions matching TRBD2. From germline, CDR1 is MDHEN and CDR2 SYDVKM. This CDR3 has 14 residues. The J segment lost 4 bases and the V segment lost 6 bases, leaving 6 bases of the junction unmatched. CDR3 bases: TGTGCCAGCAGCCTGGCGGGAGGCTCAGATACGCAGTATTTT. Its protein product is CASSLAGGSDTQYF.